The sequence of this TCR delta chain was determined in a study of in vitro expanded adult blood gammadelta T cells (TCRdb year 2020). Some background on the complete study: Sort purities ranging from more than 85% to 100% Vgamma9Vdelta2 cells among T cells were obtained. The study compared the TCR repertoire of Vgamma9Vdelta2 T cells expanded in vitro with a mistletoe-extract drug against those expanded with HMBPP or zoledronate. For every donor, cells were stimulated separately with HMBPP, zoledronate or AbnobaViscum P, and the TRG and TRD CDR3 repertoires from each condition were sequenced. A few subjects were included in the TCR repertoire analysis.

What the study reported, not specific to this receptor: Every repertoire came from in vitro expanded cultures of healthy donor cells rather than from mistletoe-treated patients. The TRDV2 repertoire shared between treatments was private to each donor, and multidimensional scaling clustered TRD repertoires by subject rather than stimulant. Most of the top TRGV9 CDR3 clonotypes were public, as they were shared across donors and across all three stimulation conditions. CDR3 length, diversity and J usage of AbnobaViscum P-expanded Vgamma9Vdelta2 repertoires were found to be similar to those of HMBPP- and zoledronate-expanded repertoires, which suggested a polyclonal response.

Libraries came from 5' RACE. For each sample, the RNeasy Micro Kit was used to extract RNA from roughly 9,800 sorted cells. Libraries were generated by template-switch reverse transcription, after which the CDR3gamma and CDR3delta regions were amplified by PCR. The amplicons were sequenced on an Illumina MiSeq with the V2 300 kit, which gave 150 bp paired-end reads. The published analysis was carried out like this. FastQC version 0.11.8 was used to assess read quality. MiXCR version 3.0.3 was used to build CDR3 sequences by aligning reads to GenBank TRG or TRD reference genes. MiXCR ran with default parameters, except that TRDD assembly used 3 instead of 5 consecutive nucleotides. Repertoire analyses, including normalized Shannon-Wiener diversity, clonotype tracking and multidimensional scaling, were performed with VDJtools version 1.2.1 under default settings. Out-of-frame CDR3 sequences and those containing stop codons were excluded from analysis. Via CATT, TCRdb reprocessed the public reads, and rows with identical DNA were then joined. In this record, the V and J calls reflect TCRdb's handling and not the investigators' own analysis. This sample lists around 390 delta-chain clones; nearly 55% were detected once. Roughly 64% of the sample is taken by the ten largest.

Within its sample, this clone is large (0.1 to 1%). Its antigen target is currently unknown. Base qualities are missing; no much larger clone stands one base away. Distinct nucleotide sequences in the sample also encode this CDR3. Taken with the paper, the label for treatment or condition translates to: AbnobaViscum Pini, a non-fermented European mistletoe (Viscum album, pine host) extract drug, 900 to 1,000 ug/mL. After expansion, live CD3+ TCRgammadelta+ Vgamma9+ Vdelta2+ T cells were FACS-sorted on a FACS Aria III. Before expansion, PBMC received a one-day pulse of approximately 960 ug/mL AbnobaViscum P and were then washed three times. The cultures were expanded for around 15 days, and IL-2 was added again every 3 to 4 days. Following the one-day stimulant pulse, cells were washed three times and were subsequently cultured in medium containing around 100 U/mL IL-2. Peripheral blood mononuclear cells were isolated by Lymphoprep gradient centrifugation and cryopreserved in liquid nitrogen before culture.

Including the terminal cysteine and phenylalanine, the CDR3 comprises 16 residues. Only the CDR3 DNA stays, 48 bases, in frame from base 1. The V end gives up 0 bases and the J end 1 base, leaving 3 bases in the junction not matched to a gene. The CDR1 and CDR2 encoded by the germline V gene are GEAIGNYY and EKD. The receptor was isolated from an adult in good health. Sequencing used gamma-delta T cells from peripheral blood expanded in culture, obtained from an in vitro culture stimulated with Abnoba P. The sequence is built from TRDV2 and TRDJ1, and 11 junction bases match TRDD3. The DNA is TGTGCCTGTGACACCTTGGGGGATACGCGCACCGATAAACTCATCTTT. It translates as CACDTLGDTRTDKLIF.